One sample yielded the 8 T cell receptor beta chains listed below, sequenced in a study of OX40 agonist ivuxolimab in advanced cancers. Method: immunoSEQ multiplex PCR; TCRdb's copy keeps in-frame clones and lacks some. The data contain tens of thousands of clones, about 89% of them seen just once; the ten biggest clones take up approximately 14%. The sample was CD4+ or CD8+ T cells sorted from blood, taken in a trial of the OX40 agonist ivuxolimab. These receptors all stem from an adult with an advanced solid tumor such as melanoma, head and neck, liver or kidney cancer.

The CDR3 DNA sequence: TGTGCCAGCAGTTACAGTAACGGGCGGGAGCAGTACTTC. Its translation: CASSYSNGREQYF. The chain has TRBV6-5 and TRBJ2-7; D is unresolved. Per the germline V gene, CDR1 is MNHEY and CDR2 is SVGAGI. The CDR3 consists of 13 residues. The V end was cut by 2 bases, the J end by 7 bases, with 12 bases between.

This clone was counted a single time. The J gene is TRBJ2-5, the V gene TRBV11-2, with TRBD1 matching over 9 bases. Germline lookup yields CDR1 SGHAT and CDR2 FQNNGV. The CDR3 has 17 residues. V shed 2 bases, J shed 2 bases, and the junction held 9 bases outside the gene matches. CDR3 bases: TGTGCCAGCAGCTTATTCATGGGACAGGGTGGGCAAGAGACCCAGTACTTC. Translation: CASSLFMGQGGQETQYF.

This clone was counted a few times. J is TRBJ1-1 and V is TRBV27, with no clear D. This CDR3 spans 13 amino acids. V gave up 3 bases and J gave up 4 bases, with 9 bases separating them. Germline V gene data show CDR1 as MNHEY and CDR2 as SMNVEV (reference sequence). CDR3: CASSFDQTTEAFF. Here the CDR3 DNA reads TGTGCCAGCAGTTTCGACCAGACCACTGAAGCTTTCTTT.

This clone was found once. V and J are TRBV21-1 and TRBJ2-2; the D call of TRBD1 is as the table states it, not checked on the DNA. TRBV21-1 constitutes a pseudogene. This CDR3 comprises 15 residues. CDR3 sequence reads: CASSKDREEAGELFF. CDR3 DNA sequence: TGTGCCAGCAGCAAGGACAGGGAGGAGGCCGGGGAGCTGTTTTTT.

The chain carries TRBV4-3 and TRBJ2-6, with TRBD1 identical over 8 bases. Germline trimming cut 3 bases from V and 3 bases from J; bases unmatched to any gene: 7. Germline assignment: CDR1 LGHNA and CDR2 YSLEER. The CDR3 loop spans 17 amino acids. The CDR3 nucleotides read TGCGCCAGCAGCCAGGACAGGGAGGTCGTTGGGGCCAACGTCCTGACTTTC. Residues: CASSQDREVVGANVLTF.

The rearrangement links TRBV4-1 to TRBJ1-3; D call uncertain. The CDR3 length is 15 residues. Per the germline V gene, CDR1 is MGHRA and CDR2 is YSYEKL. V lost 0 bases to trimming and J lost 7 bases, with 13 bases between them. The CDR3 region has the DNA TGCGCCAGCAGCCAAGATAGACGGCTGGGTAACACCATATATTTT. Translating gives CASSQDRRLGNTIYF.

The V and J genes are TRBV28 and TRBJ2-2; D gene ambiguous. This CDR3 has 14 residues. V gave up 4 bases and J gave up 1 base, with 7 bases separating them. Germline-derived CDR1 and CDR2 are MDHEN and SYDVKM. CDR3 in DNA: TGTGCCAGCAGTTCGAACAGGAACACCGGGGAGCTGTTTTTT. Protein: CASSSNRNTGELFF.

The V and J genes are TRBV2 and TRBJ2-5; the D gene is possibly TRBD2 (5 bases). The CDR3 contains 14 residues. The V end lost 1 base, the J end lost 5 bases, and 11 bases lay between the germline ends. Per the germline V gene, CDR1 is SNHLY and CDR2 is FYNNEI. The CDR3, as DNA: TGTGCCAGCAGTGAAGGGGTAGGAGGTGAGACCCAGTACTTC. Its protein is CASSEGVGGETQYF.